The TCR beta chain under discussion was sequenced for a study of vaccination and CD4 T cells after COVID-19. On the study more broadly: Overlapping SARS-CoV-2, HCoV-NL63, HCoV-OC43 and HCoV-229E spike peptides were used to stimulate cells.

This CDR3 spans 15 amino acids. From germline, CDR1 is SGHTA and CDR2 FQGTGA. V lost 1 base and J 6 bases, leaving 10 bases between the germline ends. The sample's treatment: approximately nine-day PBMC culture with coronavirus spike peptide pools or control peptides (ViraFEST assay). The culture of about 2 million PBMCs per well included about 11 IU/ml IL-2 and roughly 10 ug/ml peptide pools. As concerns this clonotype: What it binds is not known.

Once obtained from cultured CD4+ T cells, the DNA was sequenced using the Oncomine TCR Beta short-read assay. Each CDR3 protein is one row after TCRdb ran MiXCR on the PCR reads. This table has 15,000 to 20,000 distinct CDR3 sequences, roughly half appearing once. The specimen comprised CD4+ T cells from blood, cultured in vitro, sampled before SARS-CoV-2 vaccination. The sequence was obtained from a human donor who had recovered from COVID-19. This chain connects TRBV7-3 to TRBJ1-6; D is perhaps TRBD1 (6 bases). CDR3 in amino acids: CASSLSGGANSPLHF. CDR3 DNA: TGTGCCAGCAGCTTAAGTGGGGGGGCTAATTCACCCCTCCACTTT.